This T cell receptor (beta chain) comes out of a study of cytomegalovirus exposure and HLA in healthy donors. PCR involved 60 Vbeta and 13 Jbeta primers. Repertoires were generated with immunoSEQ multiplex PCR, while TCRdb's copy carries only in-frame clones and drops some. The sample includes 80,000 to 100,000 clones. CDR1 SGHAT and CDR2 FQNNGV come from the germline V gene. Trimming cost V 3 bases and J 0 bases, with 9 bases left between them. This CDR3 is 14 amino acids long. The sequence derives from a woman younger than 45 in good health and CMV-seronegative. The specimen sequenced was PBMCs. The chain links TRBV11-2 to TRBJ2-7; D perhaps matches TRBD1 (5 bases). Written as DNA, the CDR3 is TGTGCCAGCAGCTTTAGGGGCGGCTCCTACGAGCAGTACTTC. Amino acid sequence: CASSFRGGSYEQYF. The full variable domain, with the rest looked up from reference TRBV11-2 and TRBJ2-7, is EAGVAQSPRYKIIEKRQSVAFWCNPISGHATLYWYQQILGQGPKLLIQFQNNGVVDDSQLPKDRFSAERLKGVDSTLKIQPAKLEDSAVYLCASSFRGGSYEQYFGPGTRLTVT.